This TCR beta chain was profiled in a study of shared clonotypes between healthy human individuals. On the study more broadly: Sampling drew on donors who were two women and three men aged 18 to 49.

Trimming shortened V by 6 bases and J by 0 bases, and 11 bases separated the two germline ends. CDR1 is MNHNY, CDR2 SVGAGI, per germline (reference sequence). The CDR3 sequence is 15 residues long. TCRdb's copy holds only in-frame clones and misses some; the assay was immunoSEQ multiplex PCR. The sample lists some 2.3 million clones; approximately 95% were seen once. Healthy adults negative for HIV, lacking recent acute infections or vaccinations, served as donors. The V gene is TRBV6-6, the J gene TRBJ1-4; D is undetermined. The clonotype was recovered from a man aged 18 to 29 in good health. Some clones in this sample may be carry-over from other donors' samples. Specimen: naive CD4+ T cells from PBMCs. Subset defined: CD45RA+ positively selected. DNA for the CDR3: TGTGCCAGCAGAAGGACCCTTACAACTAATGAAAAACTGTTTTTT. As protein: CASRRTLTTNEKLFF.